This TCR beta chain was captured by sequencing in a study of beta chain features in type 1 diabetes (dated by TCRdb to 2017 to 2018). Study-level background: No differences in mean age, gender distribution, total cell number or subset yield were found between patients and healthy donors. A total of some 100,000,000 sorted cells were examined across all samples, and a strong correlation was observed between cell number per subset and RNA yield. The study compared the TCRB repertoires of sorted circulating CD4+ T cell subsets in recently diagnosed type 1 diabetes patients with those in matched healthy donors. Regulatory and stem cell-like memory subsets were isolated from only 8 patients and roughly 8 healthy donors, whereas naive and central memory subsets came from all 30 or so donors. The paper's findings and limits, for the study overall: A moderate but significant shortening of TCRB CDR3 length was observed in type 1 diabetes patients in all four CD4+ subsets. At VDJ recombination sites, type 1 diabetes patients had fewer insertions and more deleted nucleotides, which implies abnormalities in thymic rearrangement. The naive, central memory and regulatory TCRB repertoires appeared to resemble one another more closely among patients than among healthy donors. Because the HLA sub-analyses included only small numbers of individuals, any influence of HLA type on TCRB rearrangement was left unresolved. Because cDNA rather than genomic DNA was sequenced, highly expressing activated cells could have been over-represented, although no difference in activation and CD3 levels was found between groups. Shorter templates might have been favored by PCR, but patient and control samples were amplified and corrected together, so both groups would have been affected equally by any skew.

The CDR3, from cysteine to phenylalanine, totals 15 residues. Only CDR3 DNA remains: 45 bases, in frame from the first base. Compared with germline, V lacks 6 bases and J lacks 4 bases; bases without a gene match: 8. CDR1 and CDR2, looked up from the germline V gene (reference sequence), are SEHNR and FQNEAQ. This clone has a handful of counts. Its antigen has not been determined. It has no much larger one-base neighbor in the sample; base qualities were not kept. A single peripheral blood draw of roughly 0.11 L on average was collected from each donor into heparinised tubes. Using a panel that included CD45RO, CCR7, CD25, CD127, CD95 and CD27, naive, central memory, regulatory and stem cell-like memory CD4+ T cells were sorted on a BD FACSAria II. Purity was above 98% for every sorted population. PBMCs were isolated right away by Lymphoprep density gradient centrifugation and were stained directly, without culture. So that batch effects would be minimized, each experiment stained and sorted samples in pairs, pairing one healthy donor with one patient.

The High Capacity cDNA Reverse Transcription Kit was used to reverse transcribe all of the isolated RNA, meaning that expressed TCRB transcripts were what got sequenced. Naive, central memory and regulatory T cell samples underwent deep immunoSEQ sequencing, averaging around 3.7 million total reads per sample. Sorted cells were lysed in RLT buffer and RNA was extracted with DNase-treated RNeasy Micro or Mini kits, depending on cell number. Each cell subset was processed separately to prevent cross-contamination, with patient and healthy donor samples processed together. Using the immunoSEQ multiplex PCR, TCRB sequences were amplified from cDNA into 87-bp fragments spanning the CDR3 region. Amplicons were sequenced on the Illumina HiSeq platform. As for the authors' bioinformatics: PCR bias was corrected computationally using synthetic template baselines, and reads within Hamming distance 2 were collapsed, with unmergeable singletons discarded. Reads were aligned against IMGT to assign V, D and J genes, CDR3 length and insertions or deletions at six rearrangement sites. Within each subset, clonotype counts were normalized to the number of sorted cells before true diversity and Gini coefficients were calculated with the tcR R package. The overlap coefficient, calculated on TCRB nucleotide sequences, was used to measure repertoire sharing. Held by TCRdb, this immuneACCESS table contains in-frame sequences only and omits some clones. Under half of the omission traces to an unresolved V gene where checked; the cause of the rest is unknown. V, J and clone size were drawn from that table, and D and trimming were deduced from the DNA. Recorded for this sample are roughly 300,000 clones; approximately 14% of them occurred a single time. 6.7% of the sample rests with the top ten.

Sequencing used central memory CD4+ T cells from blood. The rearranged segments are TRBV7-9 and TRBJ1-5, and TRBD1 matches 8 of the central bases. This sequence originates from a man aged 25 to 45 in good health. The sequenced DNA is TGTGCCAGCAGTCTGTCGACAGGGGTTAATCAGCCCCAGCATTTT. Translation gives CASSLSTGVNQPQHF.